This T cell receptor beta chain appears in the sequencing data of a study of blood T cell repertoires in COVID-19. Turning to the study itself: Material from acute and convalescent COVID-19 was sourced from the United States, Italy and Spain. T cells, B-cell-depleted T cells, or PBMCs supplied cDNA or gDNA.

This CDR3 is 13 amino acids long. Looked up from germline, CDR1 is MDHEN and CDR2 is SYDVKM. The ends were cut back, 2 bases at V and 6 bases at J, with 11 bases in the middle. The data were produced by immunoSEQ multiplex PCR, yet TCRdb's version contains in-frame clones alone and is incomplete. The sample carries 200,000 to 250,000 clones, around 89% recorded once. The Seattle site enrolled patients during active infection and followed them longitudinally. This clone was seen only a few times. Other nucleotide sequences from this sample produce the same CDR3. The TCR comes from a man aged 25 to 40 with COVID-19, enrolled during active disease. The sequenced sample consisted of peripheral blood. The chain uses TRBV28 and TRBJ2-7, with D possibly being TRBD1 (5 bases). The CDR3 loop reads CASSLGGAGEQYF. CDR3 nucleotides: TGTGCCAGCAGTTTAGGTGGGGCTGGCGAGCAGTACTTC.